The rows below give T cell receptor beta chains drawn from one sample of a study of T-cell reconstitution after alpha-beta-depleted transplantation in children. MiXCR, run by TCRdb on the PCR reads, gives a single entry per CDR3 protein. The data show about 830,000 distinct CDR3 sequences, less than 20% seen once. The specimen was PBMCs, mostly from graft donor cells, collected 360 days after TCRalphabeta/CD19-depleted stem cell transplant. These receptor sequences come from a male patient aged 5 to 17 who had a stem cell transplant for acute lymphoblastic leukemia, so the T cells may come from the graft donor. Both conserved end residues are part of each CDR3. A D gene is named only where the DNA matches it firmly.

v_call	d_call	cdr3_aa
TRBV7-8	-	CASSLWSNSPTDTQYF
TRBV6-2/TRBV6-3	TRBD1	CASRPTGQGLNIQYF
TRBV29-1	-	CSATGFSPNTGELFF
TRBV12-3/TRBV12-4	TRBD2	CASSPGTRKVYEQYF
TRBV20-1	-	CSAPGTPYEQYF
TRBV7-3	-	CASSEYQGYTEAFF
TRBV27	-	CASSQLEADTQYF
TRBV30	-	CAWSPHPGELFF
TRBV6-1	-	CASREPARGIYEQYF
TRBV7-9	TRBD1	CASSLTGGATYEQYF
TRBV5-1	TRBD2	CASSGIAGVREQFF
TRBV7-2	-	CASSSRGASNQPQHF
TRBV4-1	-	CASSQDNDIALAKNIQYF
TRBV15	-	CATSRAPSGSSTDTQYF